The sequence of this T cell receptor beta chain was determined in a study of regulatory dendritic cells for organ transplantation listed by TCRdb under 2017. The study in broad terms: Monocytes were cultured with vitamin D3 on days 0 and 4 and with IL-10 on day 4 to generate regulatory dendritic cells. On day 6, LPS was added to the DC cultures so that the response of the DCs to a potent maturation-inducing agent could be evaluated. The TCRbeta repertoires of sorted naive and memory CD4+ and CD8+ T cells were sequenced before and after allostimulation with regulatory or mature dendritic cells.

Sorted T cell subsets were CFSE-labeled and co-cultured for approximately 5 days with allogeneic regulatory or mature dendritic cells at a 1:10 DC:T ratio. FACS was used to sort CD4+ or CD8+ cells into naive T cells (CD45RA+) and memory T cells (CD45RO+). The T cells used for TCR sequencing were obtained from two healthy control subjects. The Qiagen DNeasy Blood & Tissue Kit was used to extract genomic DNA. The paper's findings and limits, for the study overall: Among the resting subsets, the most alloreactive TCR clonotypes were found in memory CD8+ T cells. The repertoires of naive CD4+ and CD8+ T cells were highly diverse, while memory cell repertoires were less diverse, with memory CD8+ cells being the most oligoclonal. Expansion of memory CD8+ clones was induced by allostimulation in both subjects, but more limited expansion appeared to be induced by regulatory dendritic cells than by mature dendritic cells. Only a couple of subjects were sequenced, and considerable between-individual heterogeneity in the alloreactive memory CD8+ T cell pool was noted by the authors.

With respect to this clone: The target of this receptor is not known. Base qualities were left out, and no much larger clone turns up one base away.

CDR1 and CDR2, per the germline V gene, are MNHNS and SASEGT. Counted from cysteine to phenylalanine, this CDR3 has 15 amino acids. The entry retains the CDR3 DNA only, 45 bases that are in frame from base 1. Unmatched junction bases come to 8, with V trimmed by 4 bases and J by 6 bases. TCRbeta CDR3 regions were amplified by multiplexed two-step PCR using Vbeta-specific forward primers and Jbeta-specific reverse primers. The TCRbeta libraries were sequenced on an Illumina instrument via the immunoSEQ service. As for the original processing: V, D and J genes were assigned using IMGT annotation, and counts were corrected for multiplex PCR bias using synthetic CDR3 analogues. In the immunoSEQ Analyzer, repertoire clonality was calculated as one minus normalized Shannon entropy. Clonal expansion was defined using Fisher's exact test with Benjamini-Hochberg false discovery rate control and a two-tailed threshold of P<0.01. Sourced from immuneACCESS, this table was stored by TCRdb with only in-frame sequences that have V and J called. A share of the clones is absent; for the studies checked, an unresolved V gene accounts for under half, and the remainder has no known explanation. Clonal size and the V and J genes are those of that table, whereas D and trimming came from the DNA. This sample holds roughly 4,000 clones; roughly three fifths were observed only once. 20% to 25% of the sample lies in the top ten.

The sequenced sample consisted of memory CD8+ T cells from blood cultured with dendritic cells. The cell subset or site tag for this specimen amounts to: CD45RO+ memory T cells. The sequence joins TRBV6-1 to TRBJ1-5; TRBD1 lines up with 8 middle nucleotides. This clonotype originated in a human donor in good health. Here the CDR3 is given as CASSGDRGLAQPQHF. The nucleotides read TGTGCCAGCAGTGGAGACAGGGGACTGGCTCAGCCCCAGCATTTT.